Detailed here is one T cell receptor (beta chain). This entry belongs to a study of blood T cell repertoires in COVID-19. CDR1 is SGHRS and CDR2 is YFSETQ in the germline V gene. The CDR3 runs 17 residues. V shed 0 bases and J 5 bases; nucleotides not matched to a gene: 8. Per the original methods: Reference gene primer amplification in the assay estimated nucleated cell counts. The protocol was immunoSEQ multiplex PCR, while the TCRdb copy is restricted to in-frame clones and leaves out a portion. V and J calls and clone size are copied from that table; D and trimming were computed from the DNA. The data show about 210,000 clones, 90% to 95% seen once.

The rearrangement joins TRBV5-1 to TRBJ2-2; 9 bases match TRBD2. Sequenced material: peripheral blood. The TCR comes from a young man with acute or convalescent COVID-19. The CDR3 region has the DNA TGCGCCAGCAGCTTGGGATATAGCGGGGGAATTACCGGGGAGCTGTTTTTT. Translated, it gives CASSLGYSGGITGELFF.